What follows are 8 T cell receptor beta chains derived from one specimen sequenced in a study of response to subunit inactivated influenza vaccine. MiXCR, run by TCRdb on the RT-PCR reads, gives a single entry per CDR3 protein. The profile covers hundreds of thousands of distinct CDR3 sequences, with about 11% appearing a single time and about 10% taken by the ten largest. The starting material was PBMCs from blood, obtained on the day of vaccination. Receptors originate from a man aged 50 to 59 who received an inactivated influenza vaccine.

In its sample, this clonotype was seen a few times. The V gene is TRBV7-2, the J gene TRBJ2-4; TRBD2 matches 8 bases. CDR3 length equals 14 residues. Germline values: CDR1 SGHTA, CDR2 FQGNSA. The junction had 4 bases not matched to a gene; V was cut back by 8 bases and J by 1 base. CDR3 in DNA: TGTGCCAGCCGGGGGGGTGGGGCCAAAAACATTCAGTACTTC. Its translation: CASRGGGAKNIQYF. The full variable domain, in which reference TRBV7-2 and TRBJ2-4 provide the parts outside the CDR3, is GAGVSQSPSNKVTEKGKDVELRCDPISGHTALYWYRQSLGQGLEFLIYFQGNSAPDKSGLPSDRFSAERTGGSVSTLTIQRTQQEDSAVYLCASRGGGAKNIQYFGAGTRLSVL.

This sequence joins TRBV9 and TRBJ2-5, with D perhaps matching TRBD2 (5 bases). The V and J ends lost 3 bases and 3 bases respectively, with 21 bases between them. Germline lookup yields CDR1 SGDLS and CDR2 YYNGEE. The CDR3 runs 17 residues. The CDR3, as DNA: TGTGCCAGCAGCGCCAGACCCGTACTAGTTTTCGAAGAGACCCAGTACTTC. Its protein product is CASSARPVLVFEETQYF.

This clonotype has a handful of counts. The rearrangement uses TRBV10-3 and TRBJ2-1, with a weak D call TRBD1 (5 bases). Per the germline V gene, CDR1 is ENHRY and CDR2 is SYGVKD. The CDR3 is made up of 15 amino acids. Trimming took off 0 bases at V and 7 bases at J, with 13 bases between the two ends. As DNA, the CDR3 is TGTGCCATCAGTGAGTCCAGCAGGGATCGGAATGAGCAGTTCTTC. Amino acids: CAISESSRDRNEQFF.

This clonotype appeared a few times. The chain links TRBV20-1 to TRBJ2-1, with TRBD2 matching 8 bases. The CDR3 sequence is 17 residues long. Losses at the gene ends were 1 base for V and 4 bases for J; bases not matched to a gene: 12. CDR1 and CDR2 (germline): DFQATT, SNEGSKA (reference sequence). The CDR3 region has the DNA TGCAGTGCTAGAGGGGTAACCTATAGCGGGACTTACAATGAGCAGTTCTTC. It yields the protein CSARGVTYSGTYNEQFF.

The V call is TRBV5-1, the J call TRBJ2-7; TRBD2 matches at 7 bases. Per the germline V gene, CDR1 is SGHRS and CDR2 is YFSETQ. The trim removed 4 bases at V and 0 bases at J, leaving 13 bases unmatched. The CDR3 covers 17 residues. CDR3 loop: CASSPKVAGPSSYEQYF. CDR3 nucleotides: TGCGCCAGCAGCCCAAAAGTAGCGGGCCCTTCCTCCTACGAGCAGTACTTC.

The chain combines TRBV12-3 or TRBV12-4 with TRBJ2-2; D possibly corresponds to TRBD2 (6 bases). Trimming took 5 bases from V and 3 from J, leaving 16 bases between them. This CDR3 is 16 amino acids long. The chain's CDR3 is CASSPESRDYTGELFF. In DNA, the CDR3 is TGTGCCAGCAGTCCGGAATCCAGGGACTACACCGGGGAGCTGTTTTTT.

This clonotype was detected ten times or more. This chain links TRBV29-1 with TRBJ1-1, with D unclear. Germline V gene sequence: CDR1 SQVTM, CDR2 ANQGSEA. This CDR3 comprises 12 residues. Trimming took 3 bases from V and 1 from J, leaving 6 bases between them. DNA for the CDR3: TGCAGCGTTGACTTTGGGAACACTGAAGCTTTCTTT. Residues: CSVDFGNTEAFF.

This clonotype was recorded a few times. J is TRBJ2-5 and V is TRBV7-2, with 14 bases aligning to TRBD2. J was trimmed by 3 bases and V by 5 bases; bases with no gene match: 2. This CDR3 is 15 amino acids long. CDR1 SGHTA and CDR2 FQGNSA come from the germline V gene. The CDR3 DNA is TGTGCCAGCAGCAAGGGACTAGCGGGGGAAGAGACCCAGTACTTC. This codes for CASSKGLAGEETQYF.